The entry below gives a single T cell receptor beta chain sequence along with its context. The method was immunoSEQ multiplex PCR; TCRdb's version includes in-frame clones alone and lacks a portion of them. The sample contains a few hundred thousand clones, about 87% of which appear only once. The sample originates from a study of blood T cell repertoires in COVID-19. V lost 5 bases, J lost 2 bases, and 15 bases lay in between. Germline CDR1 and CDR2: SGHVS and FQNEAQ. This CDR3 is built from 15 residues. The TCR comes from a man aged 25 to 40 who had recovered from COVID-19. The sequencing sample was made of PBMCs or T cells enriched from blood (not recorded which). This rearrangement joins TRBV7-8 to TRBJ2-5; a possible D gene is TRBD1 (5 bases). The DNA of the CDR3 is TGTGCCAGCAGCCGTCAGGGATACGGGCAAGAGACCCAGTACTTC. This gives the protein CASSRQGYGQETQYF.